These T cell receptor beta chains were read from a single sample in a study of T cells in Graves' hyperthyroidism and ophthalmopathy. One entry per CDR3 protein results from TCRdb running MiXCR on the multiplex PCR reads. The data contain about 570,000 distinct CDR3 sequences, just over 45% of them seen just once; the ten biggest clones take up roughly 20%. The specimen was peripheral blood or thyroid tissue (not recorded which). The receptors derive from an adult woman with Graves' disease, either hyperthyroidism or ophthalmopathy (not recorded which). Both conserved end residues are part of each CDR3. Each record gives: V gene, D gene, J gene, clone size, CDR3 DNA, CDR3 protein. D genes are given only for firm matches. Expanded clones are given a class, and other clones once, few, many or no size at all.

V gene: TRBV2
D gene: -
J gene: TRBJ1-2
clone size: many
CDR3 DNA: TGTGCCAGCAGTGTACTGCGTCACCTGATCTTC
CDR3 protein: CASSVLRHLIF

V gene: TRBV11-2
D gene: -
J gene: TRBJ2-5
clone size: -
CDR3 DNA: TGTGCCAGCAGCCAAGCCGGGACTTTCCAAGAGACCCAGTACTTC
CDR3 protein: CASSQAGTFQETQYF

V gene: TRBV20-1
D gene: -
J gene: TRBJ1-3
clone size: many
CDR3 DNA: TGCAGTGCTTTTCGTGGAGTAGCAGGTTTCGGAAACACCATATATTTT
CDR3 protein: CSAFRGVAGFGNTIYF

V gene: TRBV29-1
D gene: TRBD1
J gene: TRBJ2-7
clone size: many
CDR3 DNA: TGCAGCGTTGACAGGGGACAGGGGGCGTTCGAGCAGTACTTC
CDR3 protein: CSVDRGQGAFEQYF

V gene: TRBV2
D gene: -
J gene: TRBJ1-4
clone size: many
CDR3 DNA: TGTGCCAGCAGACGATGGGGGGTTAATGAAAAACTGTTTTTT
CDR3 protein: CASRRWGVNEKLFF

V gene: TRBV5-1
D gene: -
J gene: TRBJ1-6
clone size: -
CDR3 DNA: TGCGCCAGCCGGGCGGGTGCGGGGAAGTTCGTCTCACCCCTCCACTTT
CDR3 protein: CASRAGAGKFVSPLHF

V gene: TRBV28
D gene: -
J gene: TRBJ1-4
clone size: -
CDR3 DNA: TGTGCCAGCAGTTTTTCTTGGTCGGAAAAACTGTTTTTT
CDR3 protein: CASSFSWSEKLFF

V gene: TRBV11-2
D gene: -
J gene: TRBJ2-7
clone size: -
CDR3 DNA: TGTGCCAGCAGCTTAGGGGCAGGACGGACCTACGAGCAGTACTTC
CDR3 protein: CASSLGAGRTYEQYF

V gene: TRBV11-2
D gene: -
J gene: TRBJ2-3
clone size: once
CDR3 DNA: TGTGCCAGCACCTCGCGGTTAGATACGCAGTATTTT
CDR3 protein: CASTSRLDTQYF

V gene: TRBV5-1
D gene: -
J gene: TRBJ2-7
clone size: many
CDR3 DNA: TGCGCCAGCAGCTTGGCGGTCTCCGGAGCCTACGAGCAGTACTTC
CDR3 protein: CASSLAVSGAYEQYF

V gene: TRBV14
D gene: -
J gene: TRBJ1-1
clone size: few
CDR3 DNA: TGTGCCAGCAGCCGGGACATCCTGAACACTGAAGCTTTCTTT
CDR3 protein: CASSRDILNTEAFF

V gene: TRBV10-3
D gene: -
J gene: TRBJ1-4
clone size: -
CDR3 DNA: TGTGCCATCACCCGGCCTAATGAAAAACTGTTTTTT
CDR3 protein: CAITRPNEKLFF

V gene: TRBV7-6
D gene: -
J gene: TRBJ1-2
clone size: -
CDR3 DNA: TGTGCCAGCAGCTGGACGGAGGACTACACCTTC
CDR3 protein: CASSWTEDYTF

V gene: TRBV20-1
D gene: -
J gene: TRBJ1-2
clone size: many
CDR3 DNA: TGCAGTGCTTATCCCTTCGCCCTGCTCCGGTGGTTCTATGGCTACACCTTC
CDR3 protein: CSAYPFALLRWFYGYTF

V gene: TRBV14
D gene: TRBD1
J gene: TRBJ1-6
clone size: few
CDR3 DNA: TGTGCCAGCAGCCAGGGACAGGGGGCAGTTTCACCCCTCCACTTT
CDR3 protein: CASSQGQGAVSPLHF

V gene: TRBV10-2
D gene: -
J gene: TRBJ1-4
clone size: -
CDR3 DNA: TGCGCCAGCAGGGCAGTTGCAACTAATGAAAAACTGTTTTTT
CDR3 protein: CASRAVATNEKLFF

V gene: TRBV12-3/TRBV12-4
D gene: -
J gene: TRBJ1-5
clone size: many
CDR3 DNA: TGTGCCAGCAGTCCTTACTCAGGGCTACATCAGCCCCAGCATTTT
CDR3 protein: CASSPYSGLHQPQHF

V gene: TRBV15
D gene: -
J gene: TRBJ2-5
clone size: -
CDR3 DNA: TGTGCCACCCGACCATACAGGGTCGGAGAGACCCAGTACTTC
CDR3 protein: CATRPYRVGETQYF

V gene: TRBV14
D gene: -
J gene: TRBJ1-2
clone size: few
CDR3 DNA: TGTGCCAGCAGCCAGTCCAGCTATGGCTACACCTTC
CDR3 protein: CASSQSSYGYTF

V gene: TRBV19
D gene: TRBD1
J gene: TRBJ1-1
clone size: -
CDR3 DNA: TGTGCCAGTACCACCTGGGAGGGGGCTTTCAACACTGAAGCTTTCTTT
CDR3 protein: CASTTWEGAFNTEAFF

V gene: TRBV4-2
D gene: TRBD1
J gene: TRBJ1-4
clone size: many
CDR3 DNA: TGTGCCAGCAGCACCCAAGGGGGCATGGGGGAAAAACTGTTTTTT
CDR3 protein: CASSTQGGMGEKLFF

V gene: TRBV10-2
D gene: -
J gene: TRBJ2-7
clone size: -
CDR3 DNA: TGCGCCAGCAGTGGAAACAGGGTTGGCGAGCAGTACTTC
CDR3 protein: CASSGNRVGEQYF

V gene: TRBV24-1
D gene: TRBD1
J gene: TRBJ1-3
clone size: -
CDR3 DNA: TGTGCCACCTCGACAGGGAGATCTGGAAACACCATATATTTT
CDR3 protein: CATSTGRSGNTIYF

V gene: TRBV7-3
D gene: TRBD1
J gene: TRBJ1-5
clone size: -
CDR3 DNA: TGTGCCAGCAGCGACCGAAGACAGGGGCTGCATCAGCCCCAGCATTTT
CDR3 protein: CASSDRRQGLHQPQHF

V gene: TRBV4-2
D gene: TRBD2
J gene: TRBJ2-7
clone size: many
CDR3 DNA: TGTGCCAGCAGCCAAGTAACCCCGTCAGCGGGACTCACCTACGAGCAGTACTTC
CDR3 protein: CASSQVTPSAGLTYEQYF

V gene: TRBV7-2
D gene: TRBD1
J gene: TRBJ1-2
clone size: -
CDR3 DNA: TGTGCCAGCAGCTTAGCGCCGGACAGGCCCTATGGCTACACCTTC
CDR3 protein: CASSLAPDRPYGYTF

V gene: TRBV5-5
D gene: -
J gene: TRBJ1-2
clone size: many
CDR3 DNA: TGTGCCAGCAGCTTGGGACTATCGGGGTATGGCTACACCTTC
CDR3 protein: CASSLGLSGYGYTF

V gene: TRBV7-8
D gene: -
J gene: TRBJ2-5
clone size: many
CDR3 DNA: TGTGCCAGCAGCCCCGGTGACCGCGGGACCCAGTACTTC
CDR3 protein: CASSPGDRGTQYF

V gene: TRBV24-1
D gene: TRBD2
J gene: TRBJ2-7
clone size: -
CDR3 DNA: TGTGCCACCAGTGGAGCGGGAGGGCCGGAGCAGTACTTC
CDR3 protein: CATSGAGGPEQYF

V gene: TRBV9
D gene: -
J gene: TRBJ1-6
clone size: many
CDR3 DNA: TGTGCCAGCAGCGCCAGGGACTCACCCCTCCACTTT
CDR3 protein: CASSARDSPLHF

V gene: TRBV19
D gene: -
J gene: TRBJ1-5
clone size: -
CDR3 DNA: TGTGCCAGTAGGGGAGGGGTGGAGCGCCAGCAGCCCCAGCATTTT
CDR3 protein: CASRGGVERQQPQHF

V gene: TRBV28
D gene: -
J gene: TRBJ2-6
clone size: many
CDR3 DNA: TGTGCCAGCAGACCACCTGGGGCCAACGTCCTGACTTTC
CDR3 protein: CASRPPGANVLTF

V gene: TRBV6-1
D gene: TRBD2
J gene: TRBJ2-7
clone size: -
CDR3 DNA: TGTGCCAGCGAACTAGCGTACGAGCAGTACTTC
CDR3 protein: CASELAYEQYF

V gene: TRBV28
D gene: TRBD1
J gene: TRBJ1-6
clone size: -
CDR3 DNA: TGTGCCAGCAGGGGACAGGGAGGGTCTTCACCCCTCCACTTT
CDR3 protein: CASRGQGGSSPLHF

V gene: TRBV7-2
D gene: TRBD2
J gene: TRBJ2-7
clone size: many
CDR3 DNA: TGTGCCAGTGTACCCCTGGCGGGAGTCAACGAGCAGTACTTC
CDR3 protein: CASVPLAGVNEQYF

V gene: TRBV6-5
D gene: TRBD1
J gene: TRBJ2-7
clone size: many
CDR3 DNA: TGTGCCAGCATGAGACAGGGGGCTTACGAGCAGTACTTC
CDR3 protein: CASMRQGAYEQYF

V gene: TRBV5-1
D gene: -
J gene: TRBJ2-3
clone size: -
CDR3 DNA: TGCGCCAGCACGAAGGGGACAGATACGCAGTATTTT
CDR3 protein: CASTKGTDTQYF

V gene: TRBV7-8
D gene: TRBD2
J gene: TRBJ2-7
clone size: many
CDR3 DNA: TGTGCCAGCAGCGACTTTCTTGGGCTAGCGGTTCTCGAGCAGTACTTC
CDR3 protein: CASSDFLGLAVLEQYF

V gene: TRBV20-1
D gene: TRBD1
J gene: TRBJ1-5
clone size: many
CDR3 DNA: TGCAGTGCGCAACAGGGGGCTGGTGGGGATCAGCCCCAGCATTTT
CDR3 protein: CSAQQGAGGDQPQHF

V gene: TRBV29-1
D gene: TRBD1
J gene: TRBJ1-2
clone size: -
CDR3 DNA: TGCAGCGACGCAATAGGGGGCTCGGTCCATGGCTACACCTTC
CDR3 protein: CSDAIGGSVHGYTF

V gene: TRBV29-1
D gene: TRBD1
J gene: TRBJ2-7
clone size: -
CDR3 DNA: TGCAGCGTTAGGGACAGGGGAATTCGGCAGTACTTC
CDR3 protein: CSVRDRGIRQYF

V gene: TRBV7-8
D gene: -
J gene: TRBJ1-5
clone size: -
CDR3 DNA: TGTGCCAGCGCCCCTCTCTGGGAGCGCAATCAGCCCCAGCATTTT
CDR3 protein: CASAPLWERNQPQHF

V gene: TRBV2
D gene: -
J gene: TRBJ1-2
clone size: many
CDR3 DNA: TGTGCCACCCACCCTTCGGGGGACTATGGCTACACCTTC
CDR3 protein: CATHPSGDYGYTF

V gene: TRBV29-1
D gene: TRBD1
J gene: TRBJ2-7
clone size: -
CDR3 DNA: TGCAGCGCCGGGACAGCTACCTACGAGCAGTACTTC
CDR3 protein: CSAGTATYEQYF

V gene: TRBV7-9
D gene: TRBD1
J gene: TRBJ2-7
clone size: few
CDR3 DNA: TGTGCCAGCAGCAAGACGGACAGGGTGGCCTCCTACGAGCAGTACTTC
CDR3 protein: CASSKTDRVASYEQYF

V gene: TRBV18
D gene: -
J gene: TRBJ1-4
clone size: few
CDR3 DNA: TGTGCCAGCTCACCGGACAGCCGGGCAAGGGAAAAACTGTTTTTT
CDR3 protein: CASSPDSRAREKLFF

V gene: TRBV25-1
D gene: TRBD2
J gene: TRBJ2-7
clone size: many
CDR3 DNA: TGTGCCAGCAGTGAGTCCCCCAGGACTAGCGTCAACGCCGAGCAGTACTTC
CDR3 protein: CASSESPRTSVNAEQYF

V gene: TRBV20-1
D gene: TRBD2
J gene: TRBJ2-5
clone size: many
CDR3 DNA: TGCAGACCCGGGACTAGCGGGAGGAGGGAGACCCAGTACTTC
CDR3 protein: CRPGTSGRRETQYF

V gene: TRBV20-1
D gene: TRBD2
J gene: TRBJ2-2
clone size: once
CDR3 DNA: TGCAGTGCTAGAGCCCAGAGCGGGGCCGGGGAGCTGTTTTTT
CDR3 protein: CSARAQSGAGELFF

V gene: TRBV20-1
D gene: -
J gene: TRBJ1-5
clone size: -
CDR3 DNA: TGCAGTGCTAGAGACGTGGGACAGCCCCAGCATTTT
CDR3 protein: CSARDVGQPQHF

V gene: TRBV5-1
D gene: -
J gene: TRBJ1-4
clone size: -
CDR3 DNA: TGTGCCAGCAGCTTAGCTGACAGGCAAAAACTGTTTTTT
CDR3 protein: CASSLADRQKLFF

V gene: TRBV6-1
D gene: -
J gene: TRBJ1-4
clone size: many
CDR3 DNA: TGTGCCAGCAGTGGTGGGGGACGGCGTAATGAAAAACTGTTTTTT
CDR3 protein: CASSGGGRRNEKLFF

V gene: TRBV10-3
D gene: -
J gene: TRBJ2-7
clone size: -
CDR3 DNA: TGTGCCATCAGTGAGTCACCGGGGGCGCGCTACGAGCAGTACTTC
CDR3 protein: CAISESPGARYEQYF